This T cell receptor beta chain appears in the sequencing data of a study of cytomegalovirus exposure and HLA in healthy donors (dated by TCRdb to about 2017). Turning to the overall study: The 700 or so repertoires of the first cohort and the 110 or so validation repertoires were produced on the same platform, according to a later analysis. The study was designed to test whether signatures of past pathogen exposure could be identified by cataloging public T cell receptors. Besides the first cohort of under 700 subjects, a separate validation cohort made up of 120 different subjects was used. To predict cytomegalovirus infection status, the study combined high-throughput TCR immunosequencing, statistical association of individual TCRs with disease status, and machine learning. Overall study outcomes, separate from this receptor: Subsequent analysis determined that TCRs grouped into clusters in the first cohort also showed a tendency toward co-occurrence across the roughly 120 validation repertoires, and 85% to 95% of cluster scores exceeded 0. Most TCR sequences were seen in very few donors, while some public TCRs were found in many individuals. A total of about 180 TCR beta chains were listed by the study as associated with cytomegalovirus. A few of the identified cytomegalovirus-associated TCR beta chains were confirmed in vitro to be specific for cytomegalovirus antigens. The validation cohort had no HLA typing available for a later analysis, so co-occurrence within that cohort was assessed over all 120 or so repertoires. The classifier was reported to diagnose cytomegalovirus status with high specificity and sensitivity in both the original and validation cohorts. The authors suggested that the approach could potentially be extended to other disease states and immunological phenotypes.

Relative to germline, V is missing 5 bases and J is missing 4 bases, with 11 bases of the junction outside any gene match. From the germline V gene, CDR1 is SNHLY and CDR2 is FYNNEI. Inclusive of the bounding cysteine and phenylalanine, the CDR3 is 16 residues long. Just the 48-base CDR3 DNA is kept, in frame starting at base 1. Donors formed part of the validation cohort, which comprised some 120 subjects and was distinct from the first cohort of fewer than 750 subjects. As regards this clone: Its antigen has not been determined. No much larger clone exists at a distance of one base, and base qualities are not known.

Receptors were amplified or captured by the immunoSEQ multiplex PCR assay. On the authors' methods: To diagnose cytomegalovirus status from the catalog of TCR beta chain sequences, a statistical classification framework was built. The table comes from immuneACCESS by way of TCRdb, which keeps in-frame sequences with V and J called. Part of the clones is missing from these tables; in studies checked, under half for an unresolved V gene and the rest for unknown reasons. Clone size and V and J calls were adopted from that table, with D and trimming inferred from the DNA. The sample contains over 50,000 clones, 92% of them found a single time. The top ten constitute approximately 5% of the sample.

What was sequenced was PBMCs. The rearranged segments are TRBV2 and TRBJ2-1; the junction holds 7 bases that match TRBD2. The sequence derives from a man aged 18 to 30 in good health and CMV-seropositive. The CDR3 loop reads CASSRDGLGGYNEQFF. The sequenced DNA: TGTGCCAGCAGTCGGGACGGACTAGGCGGGTACAATGAGCAGTTCTTC.